Reported below is one T cell receptor beta chain. Trimming left V 0 bases short and J 2 bases short, with 24 bases between. The germline V gene encodes CDR1 SGHDT and CDR2 YYEEEE. The length of the CDR3 is 19 residues. This sample was included in a study of early T cells in non-severe SARS-CoV-2 infection. TCRdb used MiXCR to reprocess the 5' RACE reads, holding one entry per CDR3 protein. The repertoire holds fewer than 85,000 distinct CDR3 sequences, with about 11% as singletons. Source: whole blood, taken at baseline. The receptor was derived from an adult who was a healthcare worker with PCR-confirmed SARS-CoV-2 infection or an uninfected control (not recorded which). V and J are TRBV5-6 and TRBJ2-7; D might be TRBD1 or TRBD2, each matching 5 bases. CDR3 sequence (DNA): TGTGCCAGCAGCTTGGGAGAGGGGAGACGACACCCCGTGGCCTACGAGCAGTACTTC. It codes for CASSLGEGRRHPVAYEQYF.